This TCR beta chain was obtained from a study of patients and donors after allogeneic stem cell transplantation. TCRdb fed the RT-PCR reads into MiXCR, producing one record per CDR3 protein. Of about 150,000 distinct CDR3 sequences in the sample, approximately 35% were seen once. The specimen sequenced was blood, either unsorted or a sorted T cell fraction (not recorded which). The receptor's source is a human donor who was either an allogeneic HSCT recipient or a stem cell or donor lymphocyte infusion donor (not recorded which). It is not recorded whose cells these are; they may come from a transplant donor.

CDR3 in DNA: TGTGCCAGCAGTGTAAGGCGGGATAATGAAAAACTGTTTTTT. Protein: CASSVRRDNEKLFF. The chain joins TRBV2 to TRBJ1-4; the D is unclear. Germline lookup yields CDR1 SNHLY and CDR2 FYNNEI. V lost 4 bases and J lost 4, with 10 bases in between. This CDR3 has 14 amino acids.